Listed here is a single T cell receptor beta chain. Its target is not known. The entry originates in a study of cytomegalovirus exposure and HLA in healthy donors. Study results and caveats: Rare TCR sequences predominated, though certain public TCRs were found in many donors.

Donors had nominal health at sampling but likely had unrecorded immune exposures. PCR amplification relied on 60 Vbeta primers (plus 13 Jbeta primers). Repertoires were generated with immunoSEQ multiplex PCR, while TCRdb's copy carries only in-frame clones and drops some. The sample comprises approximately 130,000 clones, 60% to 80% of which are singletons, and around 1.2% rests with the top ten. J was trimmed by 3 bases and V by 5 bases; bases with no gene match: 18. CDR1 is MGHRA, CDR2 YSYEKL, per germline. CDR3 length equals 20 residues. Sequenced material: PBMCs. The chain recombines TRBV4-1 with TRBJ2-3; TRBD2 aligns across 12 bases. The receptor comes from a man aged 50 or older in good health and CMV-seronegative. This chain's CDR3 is CASSREKTSGSFWITDTQYF. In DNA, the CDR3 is TGCGCCAGCAGCAGGGAGAAGACTAGCGGGAGTTTTTGGATAACAGATACGCAGTATTTT.